The 30 T cell receptor beta chains below were found in one sample sequenced in a study of blood T cells in healthy people across ages. The second PCR ran roughly 6 to 12 cycles with a sample-barcoded 5' primer and J-beta primers. TCRdb re-derived calls from the 5' RACE reads in MiXCR, one entry per CDR3 protein. Here the sample spans 1.5 million to 2 million distinct CDR3 sequences, 39% being singletons. Sequencing was done on a sample of blood. These receptors were collected from a human donor in good health.

The CDR3: CASSPSTVAGGGEQYF. The CDR3 bases are TGCGCCAGCAGCCCTAGTACTGTAGCGGGGGGCGGCGAGCAGTACTTC. The chain employs TRBV5-1 and TRBJ2-7; 10 bases are a match to TRBD2. The V gene end was trimmed by 4 bases and the J gene end by 6 bases; junction bases not matched to a gene: 13. The CDR3 is 16 residues long. The germline V gene has CDR1 SGHRS and CDR2 YFSETQ.

A word on this clonotype: A junction boundary mismatches the germline segment, possibly from a read error. V is TRBV7-2 and J is TRBJ2-1; 12 bases align to TRBD2. The CDR3 has 18 residues. The germline gives CDR1 SGHTA, CDR2 FQGNSA. The CDR3 nucleotides are TGTGCCAGCAGCTTAGCCTTACGGACTAGCGGGGAGGTCCACGAGCAGGACTTC. This encodes CASSLALRTSGEVHEQDF.

This clonotype was recorded only once. The CDR3 protein is CASSWSGGGTEAFF. For the CDR3, the DNA is TGTGCCAGCAGTTGGTCCGGGGGAGGCACTGAAGCTTTCTTT. The chain is built from TRBV27 and TRBJ1-1; D may be TRBD1 (5 bases). This CDR3 region has 14 residues. Germline CDR1 MNHEY, CDR2 SMNVEV (reference sequence). The V and J ends lost 4 bases and 4 bases respectively, with 13 bases between them.

This clonotype has only one observation. V usage is TRBV6-2 or TRBV6-3 and J usage is TRBJ1-2; D might be TRBD1 (5 bases). The ends were cut back, 8 bases at V and 8 bases at J, with 24 bases in the middle. Germline V gene lookup returns CDR1 MNHEY and CDR2 SVGEGT. The CDR3 length is 15 residues. The CDR3 spells CASAGRAELTEGYTF. The CDR3 nucleotides read TGTGCCAGCGCGGGCAGGGCAGAATTAACGGAGGGCTACACCTTC.

This clonotype was observed a handful of times. This chain links TRBV24-1 with TRBJ2-1, with D perhaps matching TRBD1 (6 bases). The V end lost 4 bases, the J end lost 8 bases, and 20 bases lay between the germline ends. The germline CDR1 and CDR2 sequences are KGHDR and SFDVKD. The CDR3 length is 16 residues. The CDR3 DNA is TGTGCCACCAGTGAAACGGGACACAATCTCTGGGATGAGCAGTTCTTC. It translates to CATSETGHNLWDEQFF.

The chain uses TRBV18 and TRBJ2-3; TRBD2 is a possible D gene (6 bases). Looked up from germline, CDR1 is KGHSH and CDR2 is LQKENI. With 3 bases removed from V and 10 bases from J, the gap between germline ends came to 20 bases. This CDR3 is 15 amino acids long. The CDR3 loop is CASSPSVAASDAQYF. CDR3 nucleotides: TGTGCCAGCTCACCCTCGGTAGCGGCTTCCGATGCGCAGTATTTT.

V and J are TRBV20-1 and TRBJ2-7; TRBD2 agrees at 8 bases. The ends lost 5 bases at V and 0 bases at J; junction bases unmatched: 6. CDR3 size: 14 residues. CDR1 and CDR2 (germline): DFQATT, SNEGSKA (reference sequence). CDR3 region: CSAAHGGASYEQYF. The CDR3 coding sequence is TGCAGTGCTGCCCACGGGGGGGCCTCCTACGAGCAGTACTTC.

The chain is built from TRBV12-3 or TRBV12-4 and TRBJ2-5; D tentatively fits TRBD1 or TRBD2 (5 bases each). CDR3 length equals 15 residues. Trimming pared 4 bases from V and 4 bases from J, leaving 16 bases between. This chain's CDR3 is CASSSHGAAGETQYF. The CDR3 DNA reads as TGTGCCAGCAGTTCCCATGGGGCTGCGGGAGAGACCCAGTACTTC.

This sequence joins TRBV12-3 or TRBV12-4 and TRBJ1-3; D unclear. Trimming shortened V by 5 bases and J by 2 bases, and 13 bases separated the two germline ends. This CDR3 comprises 15 residues. The DNA for the CDR3 is TGTGCCAGCAGTGCTACACAACCCCCTGGAAACACCATATATTTT. This gives the protein CASSATQPPGNTIYF.

This clonotype was seen a few times. Its ends do not fully match the called genes, so a read error is possible. The rearrangement uses TRBV7-8 and TRBJ1-4; 8 bases are a match to TRBD1. CDR3 size: 17 residues. Per the germline V gene, CDR1 is SGHVS and CDR2 is FQNEAQ. The CDR3 protein is CAGSLVGSGGAVVKLFF. DNA for the CDR3: TGTGCCGGCAGCTTAGTGGGGTCAGGGGGCGCGGTAGTGAAACTGTTTTTT.

The CDR3 loop is CASSEELADTEAFF. The CDR3 DNA is TGTGCCAGCAGTGAAGAGCTTGCGGACACTGAAGCTTTCTTT. The chain couples TRBV2 to TRBJ1-1; D not certain. This CDR3 has 14 amino acids. V shed 1 base and J shed 3 bases, with 9 bases lying between them. Germline V gene data show CDR1 as SNHLY and CDR2 as FYNNEI.

This rearrangement joins TRBV29-1 to TRBJ1-1; a weak D match, TRBD1 (5 bases). Trimming shortened V by 3 bases and J by 6 bases, and 14 bases separated the two germline ends. CDR3 length equals 13 residues. Looked up from germline, CDR1 is SQVTM and CDR2 is ANQGSEA. The CDR3 sequence: CSVEFARGAEAFF. The DNA of the CDR3 is TGCAGCGTTGAGTTCGCGAGGGGAGCTGAAGCTTTCTTT.

This clonotype was recorded a few times. The chain uses TRBV7-9 and TRBJ2-1, with TRBD1 as a possible D gene (5 bases). From germline, CDR1 is SEHNR and CDR2 FQNEAQ (reference sequence). This CDR3 is built from 15 residues. The germline V and J ends were trimmed by 0 bases and 3 bases, with 9 bases remaining between them. The CDR3: CASSLAQGNYNEQFF. As DNA, the CDR3 is TGTGCCAGCAGCTTAGCCCAGGGCAACTACAATGAGCAGTTCTTC. The complete variable domain, with remaining parts taken from reference TRBV7-9 and TRBJ2-1, reads DTGVSQNPRHKITKRGQNVTFRCDPISEHNRLYWYRQTLGQGPEFLTYFQNEAQLEKSRLLSDRFSAERPKGSFSTLEIQRTEQGDSAMYLCASSLAQGNYNEQFFGPGTRLTVL.

This clonotype was found many times. The chain has TRBV12-3 or TRBV12-4 and TRBJ2-4; 10 nucleotides align to TRBD1. The junction had 3 bases not matched to a gene; V was cut back by 6 bases and J by 1 base. The CDR3 runs 15 residues. The CDR3, as DNA: TGTGCCAGCAGCCGACAGGGGGCGGCCAAAAACATTCAGTACTTC. Amino acid sequence: CASSRQGAAKNIQYF.

The V and J genes are TRBV4-1 and TRBJ2-3, with D hard to call. Germline values: CDR1 MGHRA, CDR2 YSYEKL. V gave up 1 base and J gave up 2 bases, with 10 bases separating them. This CDR3 has 15 amino acids. The CDR3 coding sequence is TGCGCCAGCAGCCAAGTTTTTGGGAACACAGATACGCAGTATTTT. Its translation is CASSQVFGNTDTQYF.

This clonotype was observed a few times. The chain carries TRBV4-2 and TRBJ1-2; no definite D call. V was pared by 5 bases and J by 0 bases, with 10 bases between. Germline V CDR1 and CDR2: LGHNA, YNFKEQ. The CDR3 has 14 residues. CDR3 amino acids: CASSDIWANYGYTF. The CDR3, as DNA: TGTGCCAGCAGCGACATCTGGGCTAACTATGGCTACACCTTC.

This clonotype occurred many times. Sequence at one end of the junction differs from germline and may be a read error. The rearrangement uses TRBV5-1 and TRBJ2-7; no firm D call. CDR1 SGHRS and CDR2 YFSETQ come from the germline V gene. This CDR3 contains 14 residues. As DNA, the CDR3 is TGTGCCAGCAGCTTAGGCAGGATCTCCTACGAGCAGTACTTC. Translating gives CASSLGRISYEQYF. Full variable domain (outside the CDR3, taken from reference TRBV5-1 and TRBJ2-7): KAGVTQTPRYLIKTRGQQVTLSCSPISGHRSVSWYQQTPGQGLQFLFEYFSETQRNKGNFPGRFSGRQFSNSRSEMNVSTLELGDSALYLCASSLGRISYEQYFGPGTRLTVT.

The rearrangement joins TRBV20-1 to TRBJ1-4; a possible D gene is TRBD1 (5 bases). From germline, CDR1 is DFQATT and CDR2 SNEGSKA (reference sequence). This CDR3 comprises 14 residues. Trimming took 2 bases from V and 6 from J, leaving 13 bases between them. The CDR3 DNA reads TGCAGTGCTAGACCCCCAGGGCGGTATGAAAAACTGTTTTTT. Amino acid sequence: CSARPPGRYEKLFF.

This clonotype was counted between two and nine times. The J gene is TRBJ2-5, the V gene TRBV10-3; 7 bases match TRBD2. The assigned J gene may be wrong: the sequence end matches TRBJ2-7 better. This CDR3 comprises 14 residues. From germline, CDR1 is ENHRY and CDR2 SYGVKD. This CDR3 reads CAISGSGVGSEQYF. The CDR3 nucleotides read TGTGCCATCAGTGGCAGCGGGGTCGGGTCCGAGCAGTACTTC.

J is TRBJ1-5 and V is TRBV18; D call uncertain. Germline assignment: CDR1 KGHSH and CDR2 LQKENI. Trimming removed 0 bases at V and 8 bases at J, with 14 bases between. The CDR3 totals 15 residues. This chain's CDR3 is CASSPPGWEGKPQHF. In DNA form, the CDR3 reads TGTGCCAGCTCACCACCGGGCTGGGAGGGCAAGCCCCAGCATTTT.

The chain recombines TRBV6-5 with TRBJ2-1, with a tentative D call TRBD1 (5 bases). This CDR3 is 13 amino acids long. V gave up 7 bases and J gave up 6 bases, with 13 bases separating them. The germline V gene has CDR1 MNHEY and CDR2 SVGAGI. The CDR3 nucleotides read TGTGCCAGCAAGCGAGACAGCCTCAATGAGCAGTTCTTC. It specifies CASKRDSLNEQFF.

The V and J genes are TRBV7-2 and TRBJ1-4, with D maybe TRBD1 (6 bases). CDR1 and CDR2 from the germline V gene are SGHTA and FQGNSA. V lost 4 bases, J lost 7 bases, and 16 bases lay in between. CDR3 size: 15 residues. The CDR3 DNA sequence: TGTGCCAGCAGCTCAGGGGCTATGGGCGGTGAAAAACTGTTTTTT. Residues: CASSSGAMGGEKLFF.

This rearrangement joins TRBV28 to TRBJ2-3, with 7 bases fitting TRBD2. CDR1 MDHEN and CDR2 SYDVKM come from the germline V gene. The CDR3 extends over 13 amino acids. Germline trimming cut 6 bases from V and 5 bases from J; bases unmatched to any gene: 5. The CDR3 DNA sequence: TGTGCCAGCAGCCCCCGGGGGGAAGATACGCAGTATTTT. As protein: CASSPRGEDTQYF.

The J gene is TRBJ2-4, the V gene TRBV27; D may correspond to TRBD1 or TRBD2 (6 bases each). The DNA end lines up better with TRBJ2-7; the J call may be wrong. CDR3 length equals 16 residues. The V gene's germline CDR1 is MNHEY and CDR2 SMNVEV (reference sequence). The CDR3 is CASSLGPGAGTYEQYF. The CDR3 DNA is TGTGCCAGCAGTTTGGGACCGGGGGCAGGGACTTACGAGCAGTACTTC.

A note on this clonotype: Mismatch with germline at one junction end may stem from a read error. V gene TRBV29-1 combines with J gene TRBJ1-2; D gene uncertain. The CDR3 consists of 13 residues. Germline V gives CDR1 SQVTM, CDR2 ANQGSEA. The CDR3 spells CSAETGSNYGYTF. CDR3 DNA: TGCAGCGCTGAAACGGGATCTAACTATGGCTACACCTTC.

Details on this clonotype: A much bigger clone sits one base away, suggesting this may be a read error. The V gene is TRBV7-8, the J gene TRBJ2-1; 7 positions agree with TRBD2. With V trimmed by 4 bases and J by 4 bases, 7 bases remained unmatched. CDR1 SGHVS and CDR2 FQNEAQ come from the germline V gene. CDR3 length: 15 amino acids. CDR3 residues: CASSWTSPLYNEQFF. The CDR3 bases are TGTGCCAGCAGCTGGACTAGTCCCCTTTACAATGAGCAGTTCTTC. The variable domain in full, completed from reference TRBV7-8 and TRBJ2-1, reads GAGVSQSPRYKVAKRGQDVALRCDPISGHVSLFWYQQALGQGPEFLTYFQNEAQLDKSGLPSDRFFAERPEGSVSTLKIQRTQQEDSAVYLCASSWTSPLYNEQFFGPGTRLTVL.

This clonotype was counted only a few times. The gene calls are TRBV11-1 and TRBJ2-7, with TRBD1 identical over 7 bases. CDR3 size: 15 residues. Germline lookup yields CDR1 SGHAT and CDR2 FQDESV (reference sequence). Trimming cost V 2 bases and J 4 bases; bases outside gene matches: 8. The CDR3 sequence: CASSLFSGTVYEQYF. CDR3 DNA: TGTGCCAGCAGCTTATTCTCAGGGACAGTATACGAGCAGTACTTC. The full variable domain, rest sourced from reference TRBV11-1 and TRBJ2-7, is EAEVAQSPRYKITEKSQAVAFWCDPISGHATLYWYRQILGQGPELLVQFQDESVVDDSQLPKDRFSAERLKGVDSTLKIQPAELGDSAMYLCASSLFSGTVYEQYFGPGTRLTVT.

The genes are TRBV2 and TRBJ2-7, with 9 bases fitting TRBD1. The DNA end lines up better with TRBJ2-5; the J call may be wrong. Germline CDR1 and CDR2: SNHLY and FYNNEI. This CDR3 region has 14 residues. The chain's CDR3 is CASSGQGFEETQYF. The CDR3 DNA sequence: TGTGCCAGCAGCGGACAGGGGTTTGAAGAGACCCAGTACTTC.

The rearrangement links TRBV10-3 to TRBJ1-5; maybe TRBD1 (6 bases). The CDR3 spans 15 residues. CDR1 and CDR2 from the germline V gene are ENHRY and SYGVKD. V was clipped by 3 bases and J by 5 bases, with 14 bases between them. Written as DNA, the CDR3 is TGTGCCATCAGTGAACCTACTGAGGGGGATCAGCCCCAGCATTTT. Translation gives CAISEPTEGDQPQHF.

This sequence joins TRBV20-1 and TRBJ2-3; unclear D gene. The V and J ends lost 4 bases and 1 base respectively, with 9 bases between them. Germline CDR1 is DFQATT and CDR2 is SNEGSKA (reference sequence). The CDR3 loop spans 13 amino acids. This CDR3 reads CSATADGTDTQYF. CDR3 in DNA: TGCAGTGCTACCGCAGACGGCACAGATACGCAGTATTTT.